These 9 T cell receptor beta chains were all obtained from the same sample, sequenced in a study of shared T cell receptors in the human thymus (dated by TCRdb to the early 2020s). To prepare the library, the immunoSEQ multiplex PCR assay was applied. TCRdb took this table from immuneACCESS and kept in-frame rearrangements with V and J called. Such tables lack part of the clones; where checked against another copy, unresolved V genes explain under half of the gap, and the rest is unexplained. The sample table contains 600,000 or so clones; only one count was recorded for over 75% of them. 0.0094% of the sample comes from the top ten. Another study also made use of these data, one on human thymus T cells.

The sample consisted of thymocytes. The receptors here all came from a boy under two years old with a congenital heart defect. Donor details come from another sample of the same person, matched by shared clones.

The rearrangement joins TRBV15 to TRBJ2-7; 7 nucleotides agree with TRBD2. The trim removed 4 bases at V and 2 bases at J, leaving 11 bases unmatched. This CDR3 is 16 amino acids long. Germline CDR1 and CDR2: LNHNV and YYDKDF (reference sequence). In nucleotides, the CDR3 is TGTGCCACCAGCACGAAAGAGGGAGGGGATCCCTACGAGCAGTACTTC. It translates to CATSTKEGGDPYEQYF.

The rearrangement uses TRBV30 and TRBJ2-5; possibly TRBD1 for D (5 bases). The V gene lost 4 bases and the J gene lost 1 base, with 10 bases spanning the gap. This CDR3 has 13 residues. Germline-derived CDR1 and CDR2 are GTSNPN and SVGIG (reference sequence). For the CDR3, the DNA is TGTGCCTGGACCTCAGGGTCCCAAGAGACCCAGTACTTC. It codes for CAWTSGSQETQYF.

This sequence joins TRBV28 and TRBJ2-7; TRBD2 is a possible D gene (7 bases). This CDR3 is built from 15 residues. CDR1 and CDR2 (germline): MDHEN, SYDVKM. Trimming shortened V by 7 bases and J by 1 base, and 17 bases separated the two germline ends. CDR3 coding DNA: TGTGCCAGCAATCGTTCCGGGGGGCCGTCCTACGAGCAGTACTTC. This encodes CASNRSGGPSYEQYF.

The rearrangement uses TRBV11-2 and TRBJ2-2, with a tentative D call TRBD1 (5 bases). CDR1 is SGHAT and CDR2 is FQNNGV in the germline V gene. The CDR3 is 16 residues long. Deletions cut 5 bases from V and 3 bases from J, with 16 bases between. CDR3 in DNA: TGTGCCAGCAGCCAGGTCCCACAGGCGGACACCGGGGAGCTGTTTTTT. Translation gives CASSQVPQADTGELFF.

The chain recombines TRBV29-1 with TRBJ1-1; D remains ambiguous. From germline, CDR1 is SQVTM and CDR2 ANQGSEA. V shed 3 bases and J shed 0 bases, with 8 bases lying between them. The CDR3 covers 13 residues. In DNA, the CDR3 is TGCAGCGTTGACAGGCTCCTGAACACTGAAGCTTTCTTT. Residues: CSVDRLLNTEAFF.

The chain uses TRBV6-1 and TRBJ2-1, with D perhaps TRBD2 (5 bases). This CDR3 has 13 amino acids. CDR1 MNHNS and CDR2 SASEGT come from the germline V gene. Trimming stripped 6 bases from V and 7 bases from J, with 13 bases between. CDR3 bases: TGTGCCAGCAGGGAACAACTAGGTAATGAGCAGTTCTTC. Amino acids: CASREQLGNEQFF.

This chain connects TRBV30 to TRBJ2-3; unclear D gene. V was clipped by 3 bases and J by 2 bases, with 18 bases between them. Germline V gene data show CDR1 as GTSNPN and CDR2 as SVGIG (reference sequence). The CDR3 is made up of 16 amino acids. The CDR3 bases are TGTGCCTGGAGAGGTTGGGTAGAACTACCCACAGATACGCAGTATTTT. Its protein product is CAWRGWVELPTDTQYF.

The gene calls are TRBV25-1 and TRBJ1-1; 8 bases agree with TRBD1. CDR1 and CDR2 from the germline V gene are MGHDK and SYGVNS. The CDR3 consists of 15 residues. V lost 4 bases to trimming and J lost 2 bases; unmatched junction nucleotides: 6. This CDR3 is CASSGLTGVNTEAFF. The CDR3 DNA sequence: TGTGCCAGCAGTGGATTGACAGGGGTTAACACTGAAGCTTTCTTT. Looking up the rest from reference TRBV25-1 and TRBJ1-1 gives the full variable domain: EADIYQTPRYLVIGTGKKITLECSQTMGHDKMYWYQQDPGMELHLIHYSYGVNSTEKGDLSSESTVSRIRTEHFPLTLESARPSHTSQYLCASSGLTGVNTEAFFGQGTRLTVV.

This chain uses TRBV9 with TRBJ2-1, with no clear D. The CDR3 has 16 residues. Germline CDR1 is SGDLS and CDR2 is YYNGEE. The V gene lost 0 bases and the J gene lost 0 bases, with 10 bases spanning the gap. The CDR3: CASSVGGSDSYNEQFF. CDR3 bases: TGTGCCAGCAGCGTAGGAGGATCGGACTCCTACAATGAGCAGTTCTTC.